This T cell receptor (beta chain) appears in the sequencing data of a study of CD8 T cells in Susac syndrome. Reverse transcription of roughly 0.45 to 1 ug RNA was performed with random hexamers. TCRdb analysed the immunoSEQ multiplex PCR reads with MiXCR anew, one entry per CDR3 protein. The sample shows about 400,000 distinct CDR3 sequences, more than 80% of them seen only once. CD8+ and CD4+ blood T cells underwent TCR beta sequencing. The length of the CDR3 is 11 residues. CDR1 and CDR2 (germline): SQVTM, ANQGSEA. Trimming left V 7 bases short and J 2 bases short, with 8 bases between. V is TRBV29-1 and J is TRBJ1-1; unclear D gene. Sample: CD8+ T cells from PBMCs. This clonotype originated in a human donor with multiple sclerosis. In DNA, the CDR3 is TGCAGCGCCACTGAAAACACTGAAGCTTTCTTT. Translating it yields CSATENTEAFF.